The rows below give T cell receptor beta chains drawn from one sample of a study of Ad26.COV2.S vaccination and SARS-CoV-2 variants. Clones were sequenced by immunoSEQ multiplex PCR, and TCRdb holds only the in-frame ones, with some missing. Of about 350,000 clones listed, roughly 90% were seen once; the top ten hold around 10%. This sample comprised peripheral blood, obtained in a trial of Ad26.COV2.S vaccine versus placebo. The receptors stem from a person aged 18-60 years who received the Ad26.COV2.S COVID-19 vaccine or a placebo. Both conserved end residues are part of each CDR3. The D gene is left open where the match is weak. Only some rows state a clone size, as once, few, many or a class for expanded clones.

size	J	D	V	CDR3	DNA
.	TRBJ2-1	.	TRBV13	CASSPHLADEQFF	TGTGCCAGCTCCCCACATCTGGCCGATGAGCAGTTCTTC
.	TRBJ2-1	TRBD1	TRBV13	CASSFLRQGIVNEQFF	TGTGCCAGCAGCTTCCTACGACAGGGGATCGTCAATGAGCAGTTCTTC
few	TRBJ2-7	.	TRBV12-3/TRBV12-4	CASSFGAYEQYF	TGTGCCAGCAGTTTCGGAGCTTACGAGCAGTACTTC
.	TRBJ1-2	.	TRBV6-1	CASSEVPEAWGGYTF	TGTGCCAGCAGTGAAGTCCCGGAGGCCTGGGGTGGCTACACCTTC
.	TRBJ2-7	.	TRBV7-3	CASSLGQGRGEQYF	TGTGCCAGCAGCTTAGGGCAGGGAAGAGGAGAGCAGTACTTC
.	TRBJ1-2	TRBD1	TRBV18	CASSPGQGRLGGYTF	TGTGCCAGCTCACCGGGACAGGGTCGGCTTGGTGGCTACACCTTC
.	TRBJ1-2	.	TRBV10-3	CATPTGRGEGYTF	TGTGCCACCCCGACAGGTCGAGGGGAGGGCTACACCTTC
.	TRBJ2-1	.	TRBV25-1	CASSSRLSYNEQFF	TGTGCCAGCAGTTCACGACTATCCTACAATGAGCAGTTCTTC
.	TRBJ1-2	.	TRBV19	CASKLRGYTF	TGTGCCAGTAAACTGCGTGGCTACACCTTC
once	TRBJ1-5	.	TRBV6-2/TRBV6-3	CASSHGDQPQHF	TGTGCCAGCAGCCATGGGGATCAGCCCCAGCATTTT
.	TRBJ2-7	.	TRBV7-2	CASSLGRGLYYEQYF	TGTGCCAGCAGCTTAGGTCGGGGCCTTTACTACGAGCAGTACTTC
.	TRBJ1-2	TRBD1	TRBV24-1	CATSDKTGLPNYGYTF	TGTGCCACCAGTGACAAGACAGGGCTACCTAACTATGGCTACACCTTC
few	TRBJ2-7	TRBD1	TRBV18	CASSPAQGDYEQYF	TGTGCCAGCTCCCCGGCTCAGGGGGACTACGAGCAGTACTTC
few	TRBJ2-7	.	TRBV10-3	CAISDTNNEQYF	TGTGCCATCAGTGACACTAATAACGAGCAGTACTTC
.	TRBJ1-2	TRBD1	TRBV6-2/TRBV6-3	CASSSSYRDRTF	TGTGCCAGCAGTTCCTCATACAGGGACAGGACCTTC
.	TRBJ1-1	.	TRBV6-2/TRBV6-3	CASSYNGITEAFF	TGTGCCAGCAGTTACAACGGGATCACTGAAGCTTTCTTT
.	TRBJ2-1	TRBD1	TRBV7-2	CASSPGTGVQFF	TGTGCCAGCAGCCCGGGGACAGGGGTGCAGTTCTTC
.	TRBJ1-5	.	TRBV3-1/TRBV3-2	CASSQDGHSNQPQHF	TGTGCCAGCAGCCAAGATGGACATAGCAATCAGCCCCAGCATTTT
.	TRBJ2-7	TRBD2	TRBV5-4	CASSLLAGGLHEQYF	TGTGCCAGCAGCTTACTAGCGGGAGGTCTCCACGAGCAGTACTTC
.	TRBJ2-3	.	TRBV19	CASSITLWRDTQYF	TGTGCCAGTAGTATCACTCTCTGGCGAGATACGCAGTATTTT
.	TRBJ2-1	.	TRBV5-1	CASAVFEPPYNEQFF	TGCGCCAGCGCCGTCTTCGAACCTCCCTACAATGAGCAGTTCTTC
.	TRBJ1-4	.	TRBV30	CAWSEGLHEKLFF	TGTGCCTGGAGCGAAGGGCTCCATGAAAAACTGTTTTTT
.	TRBJ1-5	.	TRBV6-5	CASRARVGGQPQHF	TGTGCCAGCAGGGCAAGGGTGGGGGGTCAGCCCCAGCATTTT